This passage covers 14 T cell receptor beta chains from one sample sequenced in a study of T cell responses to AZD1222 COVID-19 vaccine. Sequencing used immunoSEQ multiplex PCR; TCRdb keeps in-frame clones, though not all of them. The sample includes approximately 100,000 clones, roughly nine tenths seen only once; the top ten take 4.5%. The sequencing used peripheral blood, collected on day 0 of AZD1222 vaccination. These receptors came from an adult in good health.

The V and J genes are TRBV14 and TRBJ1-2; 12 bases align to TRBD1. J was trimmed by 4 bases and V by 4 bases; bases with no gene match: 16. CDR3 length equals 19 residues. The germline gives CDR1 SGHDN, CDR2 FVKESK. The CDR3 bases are TGTGCCAGCAGCCTCGGATCCGGGACAGGGGGCGGGACAGGCTATGGCTACACCTTC. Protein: CASSLGSGTGGGTGYGYTF.

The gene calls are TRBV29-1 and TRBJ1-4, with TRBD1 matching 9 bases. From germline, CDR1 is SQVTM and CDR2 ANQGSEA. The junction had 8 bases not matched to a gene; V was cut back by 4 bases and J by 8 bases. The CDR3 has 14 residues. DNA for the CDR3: TGCAGCGTTGCAAGGGGACAGGGATGGGAAAAACTGTTTTTT. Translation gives CSVARGQGWEKLFF. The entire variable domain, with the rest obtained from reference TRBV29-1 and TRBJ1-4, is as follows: SAVISQKPSRDICQRGTSLTIQCQVDSQVTMMFWYRQQPGQSLTLIATANQGSEATYESGFVIDKFPISRPNLTFSTLTVSNMSPEDSSIYLCSVARGQGWEKLFFGSGTQLSVL.

Written as DNA, the CDR3 is TGCGCCAGCAGCCAAGCATCCGGGACAGGCCCCTACGAGCAGTACTTC. This sequence encodes CASSQASGTGPYEQYF. V gene TRBV4-1 combines with J gene TRBJ2-7; 8 bases are shared with TRBD1. The CDR3 totals 16 residues. The germline gives CDR1 MGHRA, CDR2 YSYEKL. V gave up 1 base and J gave up 2 bases; unmatched junction bases: 7.

CDR3 region: CATSDRGQSNQPQHF. Here the CDR3 DNA reads TGTGCCACCAGTGACCGGGGACAGAGCAATCAGCCCCAGCATTTT. This chain uses TRBV24-1 with TRBJ1-5; 7 nucleotides match TRBD1. V dropped 4 bases and J dropped 1; count of bases not matched to a gene: 3. The CDR3 length is 15 residues. Germline CDR1 and CDR2: KGHDR and SFDVKD.

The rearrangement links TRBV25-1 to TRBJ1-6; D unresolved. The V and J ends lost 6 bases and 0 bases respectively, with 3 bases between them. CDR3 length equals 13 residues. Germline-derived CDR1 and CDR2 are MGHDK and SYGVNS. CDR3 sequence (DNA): TGTGCCAGCAGGAGCTCCTATAATTCACCCCTCCACTTT. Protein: CASRSSYNSPLHF.

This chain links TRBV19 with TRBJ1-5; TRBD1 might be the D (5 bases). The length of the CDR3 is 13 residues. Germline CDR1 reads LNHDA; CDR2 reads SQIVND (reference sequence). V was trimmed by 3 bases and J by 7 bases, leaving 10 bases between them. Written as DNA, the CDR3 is TGTGCCAGTAGTATTACAGGCCAGCAGCCCCAGCATTTT. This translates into CASSITGQQPQHF.

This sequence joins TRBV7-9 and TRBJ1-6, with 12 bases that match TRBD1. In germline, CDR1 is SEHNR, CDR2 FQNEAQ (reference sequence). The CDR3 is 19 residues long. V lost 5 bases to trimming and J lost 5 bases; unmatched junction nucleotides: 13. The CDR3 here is CASSDGGTGGPPNNSPLHF. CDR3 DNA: TGTGCCAGCAGCGACGGCGGGACAGGGGGCCCCCCGAATAATTCACCCCTCCACTTT.

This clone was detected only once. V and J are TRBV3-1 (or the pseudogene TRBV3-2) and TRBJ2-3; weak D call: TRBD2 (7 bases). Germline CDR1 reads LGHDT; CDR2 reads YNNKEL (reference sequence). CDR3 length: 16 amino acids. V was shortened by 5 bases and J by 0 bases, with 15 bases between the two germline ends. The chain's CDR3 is CASSGLGGLSTDTQYF. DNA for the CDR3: TGTGCCAGCAGCGGCCTCGGGGGGCTTAGCACAGATACGCAGTATTTT.

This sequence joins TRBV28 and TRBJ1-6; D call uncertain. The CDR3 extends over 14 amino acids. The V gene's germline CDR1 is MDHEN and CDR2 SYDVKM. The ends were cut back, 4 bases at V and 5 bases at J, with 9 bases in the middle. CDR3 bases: TGTGCCAGCAGTTCCGGACTTAATAATTCACCCCTCCACTTT. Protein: CASSSGLNNSPLHF.

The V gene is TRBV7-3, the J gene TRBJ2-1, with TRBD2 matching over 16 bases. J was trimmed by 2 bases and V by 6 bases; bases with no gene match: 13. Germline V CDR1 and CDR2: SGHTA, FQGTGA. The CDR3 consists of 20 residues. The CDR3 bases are TGTGCCAGCAGGCGCTCCCCGGGACTAGCGGGGGGGCTCGCCTACAATGAGCAGTTCTTC. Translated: CASRRSPGLAGGLAYNEQFF.

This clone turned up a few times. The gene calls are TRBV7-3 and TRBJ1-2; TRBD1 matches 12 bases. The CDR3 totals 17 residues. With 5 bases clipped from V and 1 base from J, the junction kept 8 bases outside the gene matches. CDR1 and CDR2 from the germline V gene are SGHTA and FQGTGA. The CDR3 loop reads CASSPGTGGAGNYGYTF. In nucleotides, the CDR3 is TGTGCCAGCAGCCCCGGGACAGGGGGCGCCGGTAACTATGGCTACACCTTC.

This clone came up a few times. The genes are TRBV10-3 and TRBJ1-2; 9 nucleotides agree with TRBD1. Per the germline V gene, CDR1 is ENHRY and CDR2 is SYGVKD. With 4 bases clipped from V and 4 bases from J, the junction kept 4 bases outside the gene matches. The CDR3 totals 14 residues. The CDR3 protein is CAISARQGVYGYTF. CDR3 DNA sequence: TGTGCCATCAGTGCCAGACAGGGGGTCTATGGCTACACCTTC.

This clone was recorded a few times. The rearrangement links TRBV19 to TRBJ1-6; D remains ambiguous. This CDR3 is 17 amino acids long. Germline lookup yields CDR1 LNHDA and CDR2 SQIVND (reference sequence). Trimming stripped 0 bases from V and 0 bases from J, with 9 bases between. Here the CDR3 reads CASSIEGGVSYNSPLHF. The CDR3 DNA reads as TGTGCCAGTAGTATAGAGGGTGGCGTCTCCTATAATTCACCCCTCCACTTT.

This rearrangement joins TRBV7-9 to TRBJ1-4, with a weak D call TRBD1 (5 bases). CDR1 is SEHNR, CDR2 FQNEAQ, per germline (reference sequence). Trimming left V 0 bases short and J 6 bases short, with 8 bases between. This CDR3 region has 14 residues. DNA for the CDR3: TGTGCCAGCAGCTTAGCTTGGGGGGATGAAAAACTGTTTTTT. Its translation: CASSLAWGDEKLFF.